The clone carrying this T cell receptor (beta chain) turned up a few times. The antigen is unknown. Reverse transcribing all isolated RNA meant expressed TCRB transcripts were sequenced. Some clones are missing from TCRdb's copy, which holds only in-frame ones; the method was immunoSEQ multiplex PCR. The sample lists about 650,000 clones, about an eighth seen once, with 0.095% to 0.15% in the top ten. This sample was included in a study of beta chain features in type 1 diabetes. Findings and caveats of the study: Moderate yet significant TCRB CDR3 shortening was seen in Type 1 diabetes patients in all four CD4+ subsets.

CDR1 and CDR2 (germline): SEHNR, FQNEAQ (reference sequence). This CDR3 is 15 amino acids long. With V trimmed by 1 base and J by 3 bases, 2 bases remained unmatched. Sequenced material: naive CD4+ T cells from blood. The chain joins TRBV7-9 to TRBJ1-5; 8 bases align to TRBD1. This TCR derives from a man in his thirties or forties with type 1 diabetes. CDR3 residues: CASSLGTGINQPQHF. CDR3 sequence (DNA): TGTGCCAGCAGCTTAGGGACAGGGATCAATCAGCCCCAGCATTTT.